This TCR beta chain is from a study of T-cell memory formation after mild COVID-19. About the research overall: TCR clusters were mostly confined to one donor each. Study results and caveats: Later expanders leaned CD4+, whereas clones that contracted between day 15 and 85 were balanced CD4/CD8. Among CD4+ contracting clones, most were CM and EM, and CD8+ ones EMRA. Confirmation was lacking for SARS-CoV-2 specificity of second-wave clones that peaked on day 37.

In the case of this clonotype: Its antigen remains unidentified.

The germline V gene encodes CDR1 SGHTA and CDR2 FQGNSA. CDR3 length equals 16 residues. J was trimmed by 5 bases and V by 2 bases; bases with no gene match: 9. TCRdb re-derived calls from the 5' RACE reads in MiXCR, one entry per CDR3 protein. The data show around 510,000 distinct CDR3 sequences, roughly a fifth seen once. What was sequenced was PBMCs or a T cell subset sorted from them (not recorded which). The rearrangement links TRBV7-2 to TRBJ2-7, with 10 positions matching TRBD2. This sequence was found in an adult woman who had mild COVID-19 (a few samples of this study predate the infection). Cell type and time point are not known. CDR3 in amino acids: CASSLSWVLAGDEQYF. The CDR3 nucleotides read TGTGCCAGCAGCTTATCGTGGGTGCTAGCGGGAGACGAGCAGTACTTC.